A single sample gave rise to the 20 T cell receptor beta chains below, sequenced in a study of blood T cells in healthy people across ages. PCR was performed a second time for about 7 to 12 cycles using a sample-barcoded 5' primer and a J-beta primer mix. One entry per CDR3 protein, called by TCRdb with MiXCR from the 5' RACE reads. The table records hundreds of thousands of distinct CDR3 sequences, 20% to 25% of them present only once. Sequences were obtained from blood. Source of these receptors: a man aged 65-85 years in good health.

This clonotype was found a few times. DNA for the CDR3: TGTGCCAGCAGCTTGGGACCGTCCGGGGGGGCCAACGTCCTGACTTTC. This codes for CASSLGPSGGANVLTF. V usage is TRBV7-2 and J usage is TRBJ2-6; D might be TRBD1 or TRBD2, each matching 5 bases. The V end lost 3 bases, the J end lost 4 bases, and 13 bases lay between the germline ends. CDR3 length: 16 residues. In germline, CDR1 is SGHTA, CDR2 FQGNSA.

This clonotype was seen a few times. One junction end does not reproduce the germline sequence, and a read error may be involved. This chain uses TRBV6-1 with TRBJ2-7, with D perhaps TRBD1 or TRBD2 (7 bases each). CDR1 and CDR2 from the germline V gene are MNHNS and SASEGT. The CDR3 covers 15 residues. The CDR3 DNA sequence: TGTGCCAGCAGTCAAGCGACAGGGAGGGCCTACGAGCAGTACTTC. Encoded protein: CASSQATGRAYEQYF.

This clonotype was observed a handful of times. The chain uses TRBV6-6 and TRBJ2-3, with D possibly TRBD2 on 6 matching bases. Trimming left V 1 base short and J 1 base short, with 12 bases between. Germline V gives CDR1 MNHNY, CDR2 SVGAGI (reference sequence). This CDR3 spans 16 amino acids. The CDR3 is CASSYFGGERTDTQYF. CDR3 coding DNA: TGTGCCAGCAGTTACTTCGGGGGAGAGCGCACAGATACGCAGTATTTT.

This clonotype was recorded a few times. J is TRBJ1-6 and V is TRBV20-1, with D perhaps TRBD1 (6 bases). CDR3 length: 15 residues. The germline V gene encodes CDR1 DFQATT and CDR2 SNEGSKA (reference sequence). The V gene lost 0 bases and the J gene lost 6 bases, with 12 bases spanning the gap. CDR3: CSARDNQGSNSPLHF. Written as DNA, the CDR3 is TGCAGTGCTAGAGATAACCAGGGGAGTAATTCACCCCTCCACTTT.

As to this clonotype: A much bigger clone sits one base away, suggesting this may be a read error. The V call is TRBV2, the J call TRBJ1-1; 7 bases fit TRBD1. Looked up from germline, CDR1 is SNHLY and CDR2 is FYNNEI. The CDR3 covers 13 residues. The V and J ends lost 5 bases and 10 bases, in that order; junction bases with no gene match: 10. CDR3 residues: CASSRDSSSGAFF. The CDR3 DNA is TGTGCCAGCAGTAGGGACAGTAGTTCTGGAGCTTTCTTT.

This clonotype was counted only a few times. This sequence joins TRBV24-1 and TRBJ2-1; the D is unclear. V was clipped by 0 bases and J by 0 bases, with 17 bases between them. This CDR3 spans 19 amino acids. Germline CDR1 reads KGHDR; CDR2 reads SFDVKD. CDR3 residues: CATSDLPPLGESSYNEQFF. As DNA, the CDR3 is TGTGCCACCAGTGATTTGCCTCCCCTTGGGGAAAGCTCCTACAATGAGCAGTTCTTC.

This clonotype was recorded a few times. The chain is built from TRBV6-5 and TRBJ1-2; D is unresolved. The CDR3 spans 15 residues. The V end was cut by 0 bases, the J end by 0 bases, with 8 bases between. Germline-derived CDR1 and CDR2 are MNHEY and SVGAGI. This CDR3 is CASSYSSGTNYGYTF. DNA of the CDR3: TGTGCCAGCAGTTACTCGTCAGGAACTAACTATGGCTACACCTTC.

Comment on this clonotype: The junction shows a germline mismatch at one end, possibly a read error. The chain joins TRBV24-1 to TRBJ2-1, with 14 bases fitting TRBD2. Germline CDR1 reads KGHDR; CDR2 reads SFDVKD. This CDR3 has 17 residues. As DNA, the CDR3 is TGTGCCACCAGTAATTTTGCCGGGACTAGCGGGAGTCGGGAGCAGTTCTTC. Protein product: CATSNFAGTSGSREQFF.

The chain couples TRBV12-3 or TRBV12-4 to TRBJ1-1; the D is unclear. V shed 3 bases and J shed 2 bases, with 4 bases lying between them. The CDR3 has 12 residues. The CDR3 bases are TGTGCCAGCAGTTTTTTTAACACTGAAGCTTTCTTT. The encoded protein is CASSFFNTEAFF.

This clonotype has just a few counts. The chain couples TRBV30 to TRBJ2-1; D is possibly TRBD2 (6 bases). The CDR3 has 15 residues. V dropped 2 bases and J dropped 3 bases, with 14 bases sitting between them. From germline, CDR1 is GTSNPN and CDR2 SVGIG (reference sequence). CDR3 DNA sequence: TGTGCCTGGAGTCCCAGGGTAGCGGACTACAATGAGCAGTTCTTC. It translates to CAWSPRVADYNEQFF. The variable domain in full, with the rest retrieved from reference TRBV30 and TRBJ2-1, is SQTIHQWPATLVQPVGSPLSLECTVEGTSNPNLYWYRQAAGRGLQLLFYSVGIGQISSEVPQNLSASRPQDRQFILSSKKLLLSDSGFYLCAWSPRVADYNEQFFGPGTRLTVL.

CDR3 amino acids: CASSLVGRSGELFF. The CDR3, as DNA: TGTGCCAGCAGTTTAGTAGGACGTTCCGGGGAGCTGTTTTTT. The chain carries TRBV12-3 or TRBV12-4 and TRBJ2-2; no clear D gene. This CDR3 contains 14 residues. V lost 1 base and J 6 bases, leaving 9 bases between the germline ends.

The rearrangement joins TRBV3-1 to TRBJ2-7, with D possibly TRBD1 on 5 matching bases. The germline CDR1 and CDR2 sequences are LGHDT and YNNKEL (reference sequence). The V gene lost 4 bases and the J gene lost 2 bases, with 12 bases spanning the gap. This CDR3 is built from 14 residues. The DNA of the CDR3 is TGTGCCAGCAGCCCCCGACAGTCTACCTACGAGCAGTACTTC. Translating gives CASSPRQSTYEQYF.

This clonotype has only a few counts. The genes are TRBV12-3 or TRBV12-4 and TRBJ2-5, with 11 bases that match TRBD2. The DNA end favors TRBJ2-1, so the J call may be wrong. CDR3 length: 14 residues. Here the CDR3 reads CASSTLAGADEQFF. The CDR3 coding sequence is TGTGCCAGCAGCACACTAGCGGGAGCGGATGAGCAGTTCTTC.

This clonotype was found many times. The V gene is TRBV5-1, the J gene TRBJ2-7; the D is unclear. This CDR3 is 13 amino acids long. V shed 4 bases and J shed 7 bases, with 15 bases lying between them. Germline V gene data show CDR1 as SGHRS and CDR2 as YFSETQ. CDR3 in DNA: TGCGCCAGCAGCCCCGACCCTTTGGGTGAGCAGTACTTC. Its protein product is CASSPDPLGEQYF.

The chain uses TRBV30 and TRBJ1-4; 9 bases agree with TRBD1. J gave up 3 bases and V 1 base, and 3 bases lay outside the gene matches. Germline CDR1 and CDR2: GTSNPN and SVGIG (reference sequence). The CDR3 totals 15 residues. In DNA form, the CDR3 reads TGTGCCTGGAGTGAGACAGGGGGGGCTAATGAAAAACTGTTTTTT. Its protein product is CAWSETGGANEKLFF.

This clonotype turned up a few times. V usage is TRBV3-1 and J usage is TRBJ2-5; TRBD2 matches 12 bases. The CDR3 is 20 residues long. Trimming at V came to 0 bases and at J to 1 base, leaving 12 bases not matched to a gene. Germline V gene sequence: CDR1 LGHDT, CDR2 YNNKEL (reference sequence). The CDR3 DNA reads TGTGCCAGCAGCCAAGAATTCCGAGAGACTAGCGGGAGACCCCAAGAGACCCAGTACTTC. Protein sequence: CASSQEFRETSGRPQETQYF.

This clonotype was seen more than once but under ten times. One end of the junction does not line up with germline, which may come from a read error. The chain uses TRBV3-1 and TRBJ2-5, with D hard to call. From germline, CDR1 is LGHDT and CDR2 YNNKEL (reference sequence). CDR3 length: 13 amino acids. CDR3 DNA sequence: TGTGCCAGCAGCCAAGCGGAAGGGTCTGGACCGTTCTTC. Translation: CASSQAEGSGPFF.

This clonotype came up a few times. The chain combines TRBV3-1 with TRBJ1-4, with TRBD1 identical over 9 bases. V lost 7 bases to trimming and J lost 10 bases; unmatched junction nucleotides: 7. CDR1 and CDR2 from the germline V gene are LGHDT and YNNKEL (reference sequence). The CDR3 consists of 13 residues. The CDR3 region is CASNQQGARKLFF. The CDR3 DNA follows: TGTGCCAGCAATCAACAGGGGGCGCGAAAACTGTTTTTT. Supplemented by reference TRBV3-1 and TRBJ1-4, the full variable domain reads DTAVSQTPKYLVTQMGNDKSIKCEQNLGHDTMYWYKQDSKKFLKIMFSYNNKELIINETVPNRFSPKSPDKAHLNLHINSLELGDSAVYFCASNQQGARKLFFGSGTQLSVL.

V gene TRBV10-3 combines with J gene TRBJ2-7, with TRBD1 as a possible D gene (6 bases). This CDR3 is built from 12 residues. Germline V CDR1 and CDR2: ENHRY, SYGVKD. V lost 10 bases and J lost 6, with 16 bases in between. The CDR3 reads CATTQGSGEQYF. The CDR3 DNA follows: TGTGCCACCACGCAGGGGAGTGGCGAGCAGTACTTC.

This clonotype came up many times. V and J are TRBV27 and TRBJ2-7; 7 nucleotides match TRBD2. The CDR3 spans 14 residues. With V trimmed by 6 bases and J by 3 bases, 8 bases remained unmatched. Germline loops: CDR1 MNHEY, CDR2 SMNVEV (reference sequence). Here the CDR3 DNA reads TGTGCCAGCAGCGGGACTACCACCCACTACGAGCAGTACTTC. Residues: CASSGTTTHYEQYF.